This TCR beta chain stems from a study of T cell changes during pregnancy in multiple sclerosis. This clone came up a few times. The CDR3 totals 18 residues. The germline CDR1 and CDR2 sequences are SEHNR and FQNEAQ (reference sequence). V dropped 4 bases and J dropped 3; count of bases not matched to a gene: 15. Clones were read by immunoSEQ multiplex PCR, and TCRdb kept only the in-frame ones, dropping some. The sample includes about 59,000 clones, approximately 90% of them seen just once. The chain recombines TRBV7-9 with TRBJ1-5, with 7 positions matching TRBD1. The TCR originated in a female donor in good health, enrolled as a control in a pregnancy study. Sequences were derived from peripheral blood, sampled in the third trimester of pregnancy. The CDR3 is CASSSTSGTAAINQPQHF. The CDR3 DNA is TGTGCCAGCAGCTCGACGTCCGGGACAGCGGCTATCAATCAGCCCCAGCATTTT.